Sequencing of this T cell receptor beta chain was carried out in a study of spatial heterogeneity in lung cancer. The study tagged each TCR cDNA molecule with a unique molecular identifier. TCRdb reprocessed the 5' RACE reads with MiXCR, giving one entry per CDR3 protein. The table shows 26,000 or so distinct CDR3 sequences, with about 8.1% occurring only once. Germline V CDR1 and CDR2: SGHVS, FNYEAQ. The V gene lost 3 bases and the J gene lost 7 bases, with 10 bases spanning the gap. The CDR3 is 13 amino acids. This sample's time point: sample taken at primary tumor resection. Whole RNA from tumor, nontumor lung or frozen PBMC was sequenced unsorted. This clonotype was seen repeatedly, ten times or more.

This receptor was taken from a female donor with early-stage non-small cell lung cancer. V and J are TRBV7-6 and TRBJ2-1; weak D call: TRBD1 (6 bases). The sequences come from PBMCs, collected at surgery. CDR3 residues: CASSFGTLNEQFF. The CDR3 bases are TGTGCCAGCAGCTTCGGGACACTTAATGAGCAGTTCTTC. The full variable domain, with the rest looked up from reference TRBV7-6 and TRBJ2-1, is GAGVSQSPRYKVTKRGQDVALRCDPISGHVSLYWYRQALGQGPEFLTYFNYEAQQDKSGLPNDRFSAERPEGSISTLTIQRTEQRDSAMYRCASSFGTLNEQFFGPGTRLTVL.